The 26 T cell receptor beta chains reported below all come from one sample, sequenced in a study of T-cell memory formation after mild COVID-19. One entry per CDR3 protein results from TCRdb running MiXCR on the 5' RACE reads. The data hold some 160,000 distinct CDR3 sequences, with around 13% observed a single time. Sequenced material: PBMCs or a T cell subset sorted from them (not recorded which). Receptors were obtained from a man aged 18 to 30 who had mild COVID-19 (a few samples of this study predate the infection). Cell type and time point are not known.

The chain couples TRBV12-3 or TRBV12-4 to TRBJ1-2; D unclear. The CDR3 loop spans 11 amino acids. Trimming stripped 7 bases from V and 8 bases from J, with 11 bases between. In DNA form, the CDR3 reads TGTGCCAGCACCCAGGAGGGCGGCTACACCTTC. As protein: CASTQEGGYTF.

This clonotype has more than one count but fewer than ten. J is TRBJ1-5 and V is TRBV4-1; no reliable D call. V lost 2 bases and J lost 7, with 15 bases in between. The CDR3 is 15 amino acids. Germline V gene data show CDR1 as MGHRA and CDR2 as YSYEKL. The CDR3 nucleotides are TGCGCCAGCAGCCAACTCGGATCCCCCGACCAGCCCCAGCATTTT. Encoded protein: CASSQLGSPDQPQHF.

The chain is built from TRBV5-1 and TRBJ1-1; weak D call: TRBD1 (6 bases). CDR1 SGHRS and CDR2 YFSETQ come from the germline V gene. V lost 4 bases, J lost 0 bases, and 10 bases lay in between. This CDR3 is built from 14 residues. The CDR3 reads CASSPRGMNTEAFF. The CDR3, as DNA: TGCGCCAGCAGCCCCAGGGGTATGAACACTGAAGCTTTCTTT.

This clonotype has ten or more counts. V and J are TRBV5-1 and TRBJ2-2; D not resolved. V lost 7 bases, J lost 1 base, and 14 bases lay in between. The CDR3 is 15 amino acids. In germline, CDR1 is SGHRS, CDR2 YFSETQ. The chain's CDR3 is CASFPGTLNTGELFF. Here the CDR3 DNA reads TGCGCCAGCTTCCCGGGTACACTGAACACCGGGGAGCTGTTTTTT.

The V and J genes are TRBV4-1 and TRBJ1-1; D perhaps matches TRBD1 (5 bases). There are 14 residues in the CDR3. Germline V gene sequence: CDR1 MGHRA, CDR2 YSYEKL. V was shortened by 6 bases and J by 5 bases, with 16 bases between the two germline ends. This CDR3 is CASSSGRAGTEAFF. CDR3 nucleotides: TGCGCCAGCAGTAGTGGCAGGGCGGGTACTGAAGCTTTCTTT.

The chain couples TRBV28 to TRBJ1-4; no reliable D call. The V gene lost 6 bases and the J gene lost 7 bases, with 9 bases spanning the gap. CDR1 MDHEN and CDR2 SYDVKM come from the germline V gene. There are 12 residues in the CDR3. The CDR3 bases are TGTGCCAGCAGCCGCAGTGGTGAAAAACTGTTTTTT. This translates into CASSRSGEKLFF.

The chain joins TRBV7-2 to TRBJ1-5, with D possibly being TRBD1 (5 bases). V dropped 5 bases and J dropped 1 base, with 15 bases sitting between them. This CDR3 region has 16 residues. Germline CDR1 is SGHTA and CDR2 is FQGNSA. CDR3: CASSPERGGSNQPQHF. Written as DNA, the CDR3 is TGTGCCAGCAGCCCCGAAAGGGGAGGGAGCAATCAGCCCCAGCATTTT.

This chain joins TRBV7-6 and TRBJ1-1; possible D gene TRBD1, 6 bases. The CDR3 totals 15 residues. In germline, CDR1 is SGHVS, CDR2 FNYEAQ. Trimming stripped 5 bases from V and 1 base from J, with 14 bases between. Here the CDR3 DNA reads TGTGCCAGCAGCCCAATAGGGGGAGAGAACACTGAAGCTTTCTTT. This encodes CASSPIGGENTEAFF. Full variable domain (rest looked up from reference TRBV7-6 and TRBJ1-1): GAGVSQSPRYKVTKRGQDVALRCDPISGHVSLYWYRQALGQGPEFLTYFNYEAQQDKSGLPNDRFSAERPEGSISTLTIQRTEQRDSAMYRCASSPIGGENTEAFFGQGTRLTVV.

In its sample, this clonotype was seen many times. The chain has TRBV4-1 and TRBJ2-1; 8 bases map to TRBD2. The germline V gene encodes CDR1 MGHRA and CDR2 YSYEKL. CDR3 length: 13 residues. The trim removed 4 bases at V and 10 bases at J, leaving 6 bases unmatched. The CDR3 DNA reads TGCGCCAGCAGCCTCGGGACTAGTCAGGAGCAGTTCTTC. Protein: CASSLGTSQEQFF.

This clonotype has more than one count but fewer than ten. The rearrangement uses TRBV24-1 and TRBJ2-2, with D possibly being TRBD1 or TRBD2 (6 bases each). The V gene lost 0 bases and the J gene lost 4 bases, with 17 bases spanning the gap. The V gene's germline CDR1 is KGHDR and CDR2 SFDVKD. The CDR3 totals 18 residues. The CDR3 reads CATSDLGGTPKSTGELFF. The CDR3 coding sequence is TGTGCCACCAGTGATTTGGGGGGGACACCCAAATCCACCGGGGAGCTGTTTTTT.

This clonotype occurred a few times. This chain connects TRBV6-1 to TRBJ1-3, with D hard to call. There are 16 residues in the CDR3. The germline V gene encodes CDR1 MNHNS and CDR2 SASEGT. The V and J ends lost 2 bases and 0 bases respectively, with 11 bases between them. CDR3 amino acids: CASSETTPSSGNTIYF. As DNA, the CDR3 is TGTGCCAGCAGTGAAACTACACCTAGCTCTGGAAACACCATATATTTT.

This clonotype was counted many times. This chain joins TRBV20-1 and TRBJ2-5; D unclear. Germline V gene data show CDR1 as DFQATT and CDR2 as SNEGSKA (reference sequence). V shed 1 base and J shed 5 bases, with 5 bases lying between them. The CDR3 runs to 11 residues. CDR3: CSARGPETQYF. The CDR3 region has the DNA TGCAGTGCTAGAGGTCCGGAGACCCAGTACTTC.

This clonotype was counted only a few times. V gene TRBV7-2 combines with J gene TRBJ2-5, with D perhaps TRBD2 (5 bases). CDR1 SGHTA and CDR2 FQGNSA come from the germline V gene. With 2 bases removed from V and 7 bases from J, the gap between germline ends came to 17 bases. The CDR3 spans 15 residues. CDR3 in amino acids: CASSLSGKRLATQYF. CDR3 nucleotides: TGTGCCAGCAGCTTATCCGGGAAGAGGCTGGCGACCCAGTACTTC.

The rearrangement links TRBV7-9 to TRBJ2-5; D is unclear. The germline CDR1 and CDR2 sequences are SEHNR and FQNEAQ (reference sequence). CDR3 length: 13 residues. V was trimmed by 5 bases and J by 4 bases, leaving 11 bases between them. CDR3 in amino acids: CASSGRVGETQYF. In DNA form, the CDR3 reads TGTGCCAGCAGCGGACGGGTCGGAGAGACCCAGTACTTC.

This clonotype was counted between two and nine times. The CDR3 spells CASSESESSYNEQFF. The CDR3 region has the DNA TGTGCCAGCAGTGAATCAGAGAGCTCCTACAATGAGCAGTTCTTC. The chain uses TRBV25-1 and TRBJ2-1, with no clear D. This CDR3 spans 15 amino acids. In germline, CDR1 is MGHDK, CDR2 SYGVNS. V was cut by 1 base and J by 0 bases, with 7 bases left in between.

The rearrangement links TRBV30 to TRBJ1-5, with a tentative D call TRBD1 (6 bases). The CDR3 has 13 residues. The germline CDR1 and CDR2 sequences are GTSNPN and SVGIG (reference sequence). V dropped 4 bases and J dropped 6 bases, with 13 bases sitting between them. The CDR3 here is CAWTTGLFQPQHF. CDR3 bases: TGTGCCTGGACTACAGGGTTGTTTCAGCCCCAGCATTTT.

The chain employs TRBV20-1 and TRBJ1-6; D uncertain. Trimming took off 4 bases at V and 5 bases at J, with 9 bases between the two ends. The CDR3 consists of 13 residues. Germline assignment: CDR1 DFQATT and CDR2 SNEGSKA (reference sequence). Written as DNA, the CDR3 is TGCAGTGCTACGGACTATCATAATTCACCCCTCCACTTT. Its translation is CSATDYHNSPLHF.

In this sample, this clonotype turned up a few times. CDR3 residues: CSARQGYGNQPQHF. The CDR3 nucleotides read TGCAGTGCTCGACAGGGGTATGGCAATCAGCCCCAGCATTTT. The chain is built from TRBV20-1 and TRBJ1-5; 8 positions agree with TRBD1. The CDR3 length is 14 residues. Germline V gene sequence: CDR1 DFQATT, CDR2 SNEGSKA (reference sequence). The junction had 5 bases not matched to a gene; V was cut back by 5 bases and J by 2 bases.

This chain joins TRBV18 and TRBJ1-5, with D unclear. This CDR3 has 14 amino acids. Deletions cut 8 bases from V and 0 bases from J, with 11 bases between. Per the germline V gene, CDR1 is KGHSH and CDR2 is LQKENI. The CDR3 reads CASSPGGSNQPQHF. In DNA form, the CDR3 reads TGTGCCAGCAGCCCTGGTGGTAGCAATCAGCCCCAGCATTTT.

This rearrangement joins TRBV4-3 to TRBJ1-1, with 11 bases identical to TRBD1. The CDR3 extends over 16 amino acids. Unmatched junction bases numbered 4, after V lost 0 bases and J lost 4 bases. CDR1 is LGHNA, CDR2 YSLEER, per germline. The CDR3 bases are TGCGCCAGCAGCCAAGATGGACAGGGGGCAGGCACTGAAGCTTTCTTT. Residues: CASSQDGQGAGTEAFF.

This sequence joins TRBV7-2 and TRBJ2-3; maybe TRBD2 (5 bases). Trimming cost V 1 base and J 5 bases, with 19 bases left between them. This CDR3 contains 17 residues. CDR1 is SGHTA and CDR2 is FQGNSA in the germline V gene. CDR3 coding DNA: TGTGCCAGCAGCTTAGGTCGTGGAGGCCCCCAGTTAGATACGCAGTATTTT. Translation gives CASSLGRGGPQLDTQYF.

The V gene is TRBV24-1, the J gene TRBJ2-1, with D unclear. Trimming took off 3 bases at V and 4 bases at J, with 3 bases between the two ends. This CDR3 is built from 12 residues. CDR1 is KGHDR and CDR2 is SFDVKD in the germline V gene. CDR3: CATSDQYNEQFF. The CDR3 DNA reads TGTGCCACCAGTGATCAGTACAATGAGCAGTTCTTC.

This clonotype was recorded many times. The chain links TRBV5-1 to TRBJ1-2; TRBD1 is a possible D gene (6 bases). Germline CDR1 and CDR2: SGHRS and YFSETQ. CDR3 length: 16 residues. The V gene lost 0 bases and the J gene lost 8 bases, with 20 bases spanning the gap. CDR3 in amino acids: CASSLAGTRGAGGYTF. In DNA form, the CDR3 reads TGCGCCAGCAGCTTGGCCGGAACCAGGGGAGCCGGCGGCTACACCTTC.

This clonotype was observed a handful of times. This rearrangement joins TRBV5-1 to TRBJ1-1; tentatively, D is TRBD1 (5 bases). There are 12 residues in the CDR3. V was shortened by 6 bases and J by 5 bases, with 11 bases between the two germline ends. The germline gives CDR1 SGHRS, CDR2 YFSETQ. The CDR3 DNA reads TGCGCCAGCACCGGGGCCGGGACTGAAGCTTTCTTT. Protein sequence: CASTGAGTEAFF.

The gene calls are TRBV6-5 and TRBJ2-1, with D possibly being TRBD1 (5 bases). The V gene's germline CDR1 is MNHEY and CDR2 SVGAGI. The CDR3 totals 14 residues. Trimming removed 6 bases from V and 10 bases from J, with 19 bases in between. The CDR3 loop is CASSPADRQGEQFF. The CDR3 DNA reads TGTGCCAGCAGCCCGGCGGACCGTCAGGGAGAGCAGTTCTTC.

This chain joins TRBV29-1 and TRBJ2-5; TRBD2 matches at 7 bases. CDR3 length: 12 residues. V was pared by 5 bases and J by 5 bases, with 5 bases of the junction left unmatched. CDR1 is SQVTM and CDR2 is ANQGSEA in the germline V gene. The CDR3 nucleotides read TGCAGCGTTAAACGGGGGGTGGAGACCCAGTACTTC. This gives the protein CSVKRGVETQYF.